This T cell receptor (beta chain) originates from a study of T-cell reconstitution after alpha-beta-depleted transplantation in children. Unique molecular identifiers tagged the TCRbeta library. MiXCR, run by TCRdb on the PCR reads, gives a single entry per CDR3 protein. This sample yields 350,000 to 400,000 distinct CDR3 sequences, of which approximately 20% are seen a single time; 3.8% belongs to the top ten. Ten or more counts support this clonotype. The V gene's germline CDR1 is SEHNR and CDR2 FQNEAQ (reference sequence). The CDR3 extends over 16 amino acids. The V and J ends lost 2 bases and 6 bases, in that order; junction bases with no gene match: 10.

This sequence joins TRBV7-9 and TRBJ2-1; TRBD2 agrees at 7 bases. Sequencing used PBMCs from the stem cell graft donor, obtained from the stem cell graft. This clonotype was obtained from a human donor who donated a stem cell graft to a child with acute myeloid leukemia. CDR3 bases: TGTGCCAGCAGCTTAACGGGACTAAAACCACCCAATGAGCAGTTCTTC. This encodes CASSLTGLKPPNEQFF.